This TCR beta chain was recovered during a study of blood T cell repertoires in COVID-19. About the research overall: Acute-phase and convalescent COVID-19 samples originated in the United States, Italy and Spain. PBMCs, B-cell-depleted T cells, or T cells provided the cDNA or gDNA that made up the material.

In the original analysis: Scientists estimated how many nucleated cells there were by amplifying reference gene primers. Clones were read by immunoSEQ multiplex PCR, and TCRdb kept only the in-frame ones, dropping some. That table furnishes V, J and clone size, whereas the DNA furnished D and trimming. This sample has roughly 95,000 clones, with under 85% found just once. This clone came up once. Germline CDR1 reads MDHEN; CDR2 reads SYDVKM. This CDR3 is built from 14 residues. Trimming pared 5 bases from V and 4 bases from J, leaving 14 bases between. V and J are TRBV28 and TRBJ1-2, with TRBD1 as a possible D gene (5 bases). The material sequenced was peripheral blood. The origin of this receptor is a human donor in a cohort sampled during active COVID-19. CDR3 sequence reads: CASSPRQLLYGYTF. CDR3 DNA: TGTGCCAGCAGTCCACGACAGTTACTCTATGGCTACACCTTC.